This record looks at one T cell receptor (beta chain) sequence and its context. The data belong to a study of control samples from healthy donors and cancer patients. TCRdb's table, derived via immunoSEQ multiplex PCR, lists solely in-frame clones and lacks some. The top ten clones hold under 2% of a sample with roughly 50,000 clones, around 95% of them seen once. The sequence was collected from a woman in her thirties in good health. The sequenced sample consisted of blood.

CDR3 nucleotides: TGTGCCACCAGCAGAGATAGGGTCCTGGACACTGAAGCTTTCTTT. Translating it yields CATSRDRVLDTEAFF. This chain links TRBV15 with TRBJ1-1; D not resolved. CDR1 and CDR2 from the germline V gene are LNHNV and YYDKDF (reference sequence). The CDR3 runs to 15 residues. Deletions cut 0 bases from V and 3 bases from J, with 11 bases between.